There are many counts of the clone carrying this TCR beta chain. The antigen is not known. Through Arm-PCR of CDR3 regions and iRepertoire HTBI primers, TCR beta libraries were built. TCRdb itself ran the multiplex PCR reads through MiXCR, one entry per CDR3 protein. The sample includes hundreds of thousands of distinct CDR3 sequences, around 12% of them seen just once. Germline values: CDR1 SEHNR, CDR2 FQNEAQ (reference sequence). The junction had 15 bases not matched to a gene; V was cut back by 4 bases and J by 4 bases. This CDR3 contains 18 residues. The time point denotes: newly diagnosed GD, antithyroid drugs for less than 3 months. Making the TCR library involved RNA that had been extracted from PBMCs. The sample originates from a study of regulatory T cells in long-lasting Graves disease. Study-wide findings and caveats: Persistent Graves' patients showed reduced TCR diversity versus newly diagnosed patients.

These same records also appear under a second study, on T cells in Graves' hyperthyroidism and ophthalmopathy. This second report adds: Researchers ran a first-round RT-PCR on the TCR CDR3 using the HTBI primer set.

The chain joins TRBV7-9 to TRBJ2-3, with 9 bases matching TRBD2. Sequencing used peripheral blood mononuclear cells (PBMCs), obtained at new diagnosis, from a patient treated with antithyroid drugs. This clonotype was sampled from a woman aged 25 to 39 with Graves disease. CDR3 loop: CASSYFGSSGSWSDTQYF. CDR3 DNA sequence: TGTGCCAGCAGCTACTTCGGGAGTAGCGGGAGTTGGTCAGATACGCAGTATTTT.